A selection of T cell receptor beta chains follows, all from one sample in a study of cytomegalovirus exposure and HLA in healthy donors. Profiling relied on immunoSEQ multiplex PCR, and the TCRdb table lists in-frame clones only, not all of them. This table holds about 42,000 clones. Sequenced material: PBMCs. All receptors derive from a man aged 25 to 45 in good health and CMV-seronegative. The CDR3 runs from the conserved cysteine through the conserved F or W. Fields, in order: J gene, V gene, D gene, CDR3 DNA, CDR3 protein. The D gene is left open where the match is weak.

>TRBJ2-5|TRBV7-7|TRBD1
TGTGCTAGCAGCCTTACCGGGACAGGGGAGGAGACCCAGTACTTC
CASSLTGTGEETQYF
>TRBJ2-7|TRBV11-2|TRBD1
TGTGCCAGCAGTCGGGACAGCGTTTCCTACGAGCAGTACTTC
CASSRDSVSYEQYF
>TRBJ1-2|TRBV7-2|TRBD1
TGTGCCAGCAGCTTAGGAGGGGGCCGTTCGGATGGCTACACCTTC
CASSLGGGRSDGYTF
>TRBJ1-1|TRBV15|NA
TGTGCCACCAGCACGTCTCGGTCCTTGAACACTGAAGCTTTCTTT
CATSTSRSLNTEAFF
>TRBJ2-7|TRBV12-5|TRBD2
TGTGCTAGTGGTTTGGGCGGACTAGCGGGGGCCCACCGAGGTCACGAGCAGTACTTC
CASGLGGLAGAHRGHEQYF
>TRBJ1-5|TRBV19|NA
TGTGCCAGTAGCTACGAGGATGGCAATCAGCCCCAGCATTTT
CASSYEDGNQPQHF
>TRBJ1-1|TRBV30|NA
TGTGCCCGCACTGGGGGCAGCATGAACACTGAAGCTTTCTTT
CARTGGSMNTEAFF
>TRBJ2-7|TRBV4-1|TRBD2
TGCGCCAGCAGCCTCAGCGGGGATCCTTTCTCCTACGAGCAGTACTTC
CASSLSGDPFSYEQYF
>TRBJ1-2|TRBV6-5|NA
TGTGCCAGCAGTTCGGGACAAAACTATGGCTACACCTTC
CASSSGQNYGYTF
>TRBJ2-3|TRBV5-1|TRBD2
TGCGCCAGCAGCTCCTTAGCGGGAGGGACCCGTGATACGCAGTATTTT
CASSSLAGGTRDTQYF
>TRBJ1-2|TRBV6-5|NA
TGTGCCAGCAGTTACTCGAGCACGAACTATGGCTACACCTTC
CASSYSSTNYGYTF
>TRBJ1-2|TRBV30|NA
TGTGCCTTTCTCTCCTTCCAGAGCATTGGAGGCTATGGCTACACCTTC
CAFLSFQSIGGYGYTF
>TRBJ2-1|TRBV11-2|TRBD2
TGTGCCAGCAGCTTACTAGCGGGAGTCCCTATCTCCTACAATGAGCAGTTCTTC
CASSLLAGVPISYNEQFF
>TRBJ1-1|TRBV13|NA
TGTGCCAGCAGCTTAGCTACAGGGATGGGGGCGGGTGAAGCTTTCTTT
CASSLATGMGAGEAFF
>TRBJ2-7|TRBV4-2|TRBD2
TGTGCCAGCAGCCAAGAGTGGACTAGCACGGACGAGCAGTACTTC
CASSQEWTSTDEQYF
>TRBJ2-7|TRBV30|NA
TGTGCCTGGAAACGATTGGAGGTGGGCGAGCAGTACTTC
CAWKRLEVGEQYF
>TRBJ1-5|TRBV4-1|NA
TGCGCCAGCAGCCAAGATTCAGGCAATCAGCCCCAGCATTTT
CASSQDSGNQPQHF
>TRBJ1-2|TRBV5-1|NA
TGCGCCAGCAGCACCGATGGGGCGGGAGACTACACCTTC
CASSTDGAGDYTF
>TRBJ2-3|TRBV6-6|TRBD1
TGTGCCAGCAGTTCGGGACAGGGGGCGGATACGCAGTATTTT
CASSSGQGADTQYF
>TRBJ2-7|TRBV4-3|TRBD1
TGCGCCAGCAGCCAGACCCCGGGACAGCAACTTCCCTACGAGCAGTACTTC
CASSQTPGQQLPYEQYF
>TRBJ1-5|TRBV6-4|NA
TGTGCCAGCAGTGAGGAGGAAGAATTTTTTAAGGATGTGAAAGATCAGCCCCAGCATTTT
CASSEEEEFFKDVKDQPQHF
>TRBJ1-6|TRBV10-1|NA
TGCGCCAGCAGTGAGCCGGGACACCGAACCTATAATTCACCCCTCCACTTT
CASSEPGHRTYNSPLHF
>TRBJ1-1|TRBV18|TRBD1
TGTGCCAGCTCGTTCCTCGCTGACAGGGGACACACTGAAGCTTTCTTT
CASSFLADRGHTEAFF
>TRBJ2-5|TRBV5-1|TRBD1
TGCGCCAGCAGCTTGTCCGGACAGGGTCATCAAGAGACCCAGTACTTC
CASSLSGQGHQETQYF
>TRBJ2-7|TRBV15|TRBD2
TGTGCCACCAGCAGAGTTGTAATAGCGGGAAACGAGCAGTACTTC
CATSRVVIAGNEQYF
>TRBJ2-1|TRBV10-3|TRBD2
TGTGCCAGCCTAAAAGCGGGGAATGAGCAGTTCTTC
CASLKAGNEQFF
>TRBJ1-1|TRBV30|TRBD1
TGTGCCTGGAGGGAGCTGGGACAGCTGAACACTGAAGCTTTCTTT
CAWRELGQLNTEAFF
>TRBJ1-5|TRBV6-6|TRBD1
TGTGCCAGCAGTTACGGGGGACAGCAAATTCAGCCCCAGCATTTT
CASSYGGQQIQPQHF
>TRBJ2-5|TRBV5-1|TRBD2
TGCGCCAGCAGCTCCTGGACTAGGAGCCAAGAGACCCAGTACTTC
CASSSWTRSQETQYF
>TRBJ1-5|TRBV7-2|TRBD1
TGTGCCAGCAGCCTCGGGACAGGTCGGGGCCTCAATCAGCCCCAGCATTTT
CASSLGTGRGLNQPQHF
>TRBJ1-1|TRBV18|NA
TGTGCCAGCTCACCAGGGGGGGACACTGAAGCTTTCTTT
CASSPGGDTEAFF
>TRBJ2-4|TRBV6-5|NA
TGTGCCAGCAGTTACTCGAGTTTAGCCAAAAACATTCAGTACTTC
CASSYSSLAKNIQYF
>TRBJ2-3|TRBV30|TRBD2
TGTGCCTGGAACCGAGCGGGAGGGCCGACAGATACGCAGTATTTT
CAWNRAGGPTDTQYF
>TRBJ2-5|TRBV6-5|TRBD2
TGTGCCAGCCGGTTTAGCGGGAGGGCCTTAGAGACCCAGTACTTC
CASRFSGRALETQYF
>TRBJ2-7|TRBV6-5|TRBD1
TGTGCCAGCAGTAGGACAGGCTACGAGCAGTACTTC
CASSRTGYEQYF
>TRBJ1-5|TRBV18|NA
TGTGCCAGCTCACCTTTCGGACCGGGGGGAAATCAGCCCCAGCATTTT
CASSPFGPGGNQPQHF
>TRBJ2-3|TRBV30|NA
TGTGCCTGGAGTGTAGACTATACGCAGTATTTT
CAWSVDYTQYF
>TRBJ2-3|TRBV9|TRBD2
TGTGCCAGCAGCGGACGACTAGCGGGAAGCACAGATACGCAGTATTTT
CASSGRLAGSTDTQYF
>TRBJ2-6|TRBV30|NA
TGTGCCTTGTTTAGGGGCAGGTTGAGAGCTGGGGCCAACGTCCTGACTTTC
CALFRGRLRAGANVLTF
>TRBJ1-6|TRBV4-1|NA
TGCGCCAGCAGCCAAGGCCTAAACTATAATTCACCCCTCCACTTT
CASSQGLNYNSPLHF
>TRBJ2-7|TRBV4-1|NA
TGCGCCAGCAGCCAATCAGGGGAAAACTACGAGCAGTACTTC
CASSQSGENYEQYF
>TRBJ1-4|TRBV6-1|NA
TGTGCCAGCAGTGAAGGGAGGGGGGGATTTGAAAAACTGTTTTTT
CASSEGRGGFEKLFF
>TRBJ1-2|TRBV18|TRBD1
TGTGCCAGCTCACCACAGCGCCCCGCACAGGGGTCCCTTGGCTACACCTTC
CASSPQRPAQGSLGYTF
>TRBJ2-7|TRBV7-6|TRBD1
TGTGCCAGCAGCTCCTTAACCGACAGGGCCCACGAGCAGTACTTC
CASSSLTDRAHEQYF
>TRBJ1-4|TRBV18|TRBD1
TGTGCCAGCTCACCACTAAGAGGGGGCGAAAAACTGTTTTTT
CASSPLRGGEKLFF
>TRBJ2-7|TRBV4-2|TRBD2
TGTGCCAGCAGTCTGGGACTAGTTCACGAGCAGTACTTC
CASSLGLVHEQYF
>TRBJ2-7|TRBV27|TRBD1
TGTGCCAGCAGTTCTCACTCCGGGACAGGGGATGGGGAGCAGTACTTC
CASSSHSGTGDGEQYF
>TRBJ1-2|TRBV6-1|TRBD1
TGTGCCAGCAGTGCCGATGGGACAGACCTGCTTAGCTATGGCTACACCTTC
CASSADGTDLLSYGYTF
>TRBJ2-1|TRBV10-3|TRBD2
TGTGCCATCAGTGGGGGAGCGGGAGCCTACAATGAGCAGTTCTTC
CAISGGAGAYNEQFF
>TRBJ1-2|TRBV29-1|NA
TGCAGCGCCTCAAGCGGCGTGGGGGCCTATGGCTACACCTTC
CSASSGVGAYGYTF
>TRBJ1-2|TRBV9|NA
TGTGCCAGCAGCGTAGATGTCGGTAACTATGGCTACACCTTC
CASSVDVGNYGYTF
>TRBJ1-3|TRBV5-1|TRBD1
TGCGCCAGCAGCCTGGGACAGTCTCCGATCTCTGGAAACACCATATATTTT
CASSLGQSPISGNTIYF